The clone carrying this T cell receptor (beta chain) has more than one count but fewer than ten. As yet, its antigen is unknown. RNA transcripts provided the source from which TCR beta CDR3 regions were amplified. HTBI primers were used for first-round RT-PCR of the TCR CDR3. TCRdb reanalysed the multiplex PCR reads using MiXCR and keeps one entry per CDR3 protein. Among hundreds of thousands of distinct CDR3 sequences listed, approximately 18% were seen once. These data originate in a study of T cells in Graves' hyperthyroidism and ophthalmopathy. Background on the study: Peripheral blood was drawn at first diagnosis, prior to all treatment. Study-level points and caveats: Most expanded thyroid clonotypes above 0.001 also appeared in blood.

The CDR3 runs to 14 residues. Trimming removed 4 bases at V and 0 bases at J, with 7 bases between. Germline V lookup: CDR1 SGDLS, CDR2 YYNGEE. The receptor was isolated from a woman in her 50s with Graves' hyperthyroidism that later progressed to Graves' ophthalmopathy. Specimen: blood. The chain employs TRBV9 and TRBJ2-2; D remains unclear. CDR3 sequence reads: CASSLRTNTGELFF. The CDR3 nucleotides are TGTGCCAGCAGCCTACGGACGAACACCGGGGAGCTGTTTTTT.